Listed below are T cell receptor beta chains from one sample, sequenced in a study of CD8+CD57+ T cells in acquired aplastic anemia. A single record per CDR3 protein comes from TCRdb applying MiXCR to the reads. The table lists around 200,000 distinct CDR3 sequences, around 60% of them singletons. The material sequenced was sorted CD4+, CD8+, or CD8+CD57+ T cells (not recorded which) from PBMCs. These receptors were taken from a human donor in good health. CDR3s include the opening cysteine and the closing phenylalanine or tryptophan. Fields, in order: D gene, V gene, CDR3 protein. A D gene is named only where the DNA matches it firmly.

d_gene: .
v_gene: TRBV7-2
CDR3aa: CASSVEGYEQYF

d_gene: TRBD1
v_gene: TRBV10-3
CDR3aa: CSISEPGQGDGYTF

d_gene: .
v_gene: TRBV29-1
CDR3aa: CSVEVVAGETQYF

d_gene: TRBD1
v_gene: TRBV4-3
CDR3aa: CASSQDSTGAYYGYTF

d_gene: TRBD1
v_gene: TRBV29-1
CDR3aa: CSVATPTGASGNTIYF

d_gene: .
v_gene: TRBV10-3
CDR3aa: CAILAEPTYEQYF

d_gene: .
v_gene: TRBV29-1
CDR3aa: CSVDLGSEQYF

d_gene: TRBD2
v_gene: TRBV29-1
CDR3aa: CSQEAGGSYNEQFF

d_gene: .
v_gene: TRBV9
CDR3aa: CASSVGGSAGNTIYF

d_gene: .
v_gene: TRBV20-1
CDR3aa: CSARVTRKQYF

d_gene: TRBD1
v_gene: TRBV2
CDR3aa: CASKTYRGGETQYF

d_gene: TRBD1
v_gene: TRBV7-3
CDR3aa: CASSQDGPQGARNSPLHF

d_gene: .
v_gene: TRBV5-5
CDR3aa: CASSAPRRAGRGSYEQYF

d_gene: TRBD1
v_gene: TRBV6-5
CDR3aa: CASSYGGQGSYEQYF

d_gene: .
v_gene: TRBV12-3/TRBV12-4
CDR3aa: CASSLWTASGETQYF

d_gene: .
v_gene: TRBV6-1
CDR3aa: CASMGARMVHEQYF

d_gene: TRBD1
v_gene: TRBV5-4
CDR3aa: CASSPGQGFSPLHF

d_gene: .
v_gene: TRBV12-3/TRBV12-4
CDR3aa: CASSLGQLMNTEAFF

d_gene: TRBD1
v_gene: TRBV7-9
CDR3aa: CASSFVQGTDTEAFF

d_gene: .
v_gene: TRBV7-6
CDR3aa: CASSLAGWGRNEQFF

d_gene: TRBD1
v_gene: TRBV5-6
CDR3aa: CASSWGQGAAEAFF

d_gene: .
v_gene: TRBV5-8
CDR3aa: CASSKEPGTPRETQYF

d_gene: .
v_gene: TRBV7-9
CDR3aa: CASSPAWDEQFF

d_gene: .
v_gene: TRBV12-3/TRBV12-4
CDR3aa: CASSLTGGNSPLHF

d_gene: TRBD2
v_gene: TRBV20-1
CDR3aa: CSARVRRAGGRQETQYF

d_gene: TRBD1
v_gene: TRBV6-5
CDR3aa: CASSFSGTGTSYEQYF

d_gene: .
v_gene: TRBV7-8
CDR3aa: CASSLGRNWVNEQFF

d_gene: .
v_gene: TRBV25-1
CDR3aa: CASSESAGYTEAFF

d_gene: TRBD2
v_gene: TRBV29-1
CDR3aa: CSVIAGTSGIGYEQYF

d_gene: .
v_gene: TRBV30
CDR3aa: CAWSHNTDTQYF

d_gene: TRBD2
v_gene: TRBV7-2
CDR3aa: CASSPPRGGSYNEQFF

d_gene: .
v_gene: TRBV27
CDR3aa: CASSLARTYDTEAFF

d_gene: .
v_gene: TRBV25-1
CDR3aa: CASSEYHSSSDEQYF

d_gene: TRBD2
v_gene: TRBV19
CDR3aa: CASSGAGGLHEQYF

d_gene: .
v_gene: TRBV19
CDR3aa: CASSYGGYKDTQYF